This TCR beta chain was obtained from a study of T cell repertoires in cytomegalovirus infection. The wider study: Evidence of both CMV infection and a matching HLA type came from public TCR beta signatures. Overall study findings and caveats: Carriers of CMV and the relevant HLA type were discriminated by public TCR beta frequency. HLA-C-restricted TCR beta clonotypes specific for CMV led the ex vivo response.

One entry per CDR3 protein, called by TCRdb with MiXCR from the reads. The sample includes 250,000 or so distinct CDR3 sequences, approximately 13% of them seen just once. Germline-derived CDR1 and CDR2 are MNHEY and SVGEGT. The CDR3 sequence is 14 residues long. Trimming took off 3 bases at V and 3 bases at J, with 12 bases between the two ends. This clonotype has at least ten counts. Its antigen remains unidentified. The sequence came from a human donor in good health (CMV status not recorded). Some clones in this sample may be carry-over from other donors' samples. Sequenced material: PBMCs. The V gene is TRBV6-2 or TRBV6-3, the J gene TRBJ2-7; D gene ambiguous. The DNA of the CDR3 is TGTGCCAGCAGTTATAGGATACAAGGCTACGAGCAGTACTTC. Amino acids: CASSYRIQGYEQYF.